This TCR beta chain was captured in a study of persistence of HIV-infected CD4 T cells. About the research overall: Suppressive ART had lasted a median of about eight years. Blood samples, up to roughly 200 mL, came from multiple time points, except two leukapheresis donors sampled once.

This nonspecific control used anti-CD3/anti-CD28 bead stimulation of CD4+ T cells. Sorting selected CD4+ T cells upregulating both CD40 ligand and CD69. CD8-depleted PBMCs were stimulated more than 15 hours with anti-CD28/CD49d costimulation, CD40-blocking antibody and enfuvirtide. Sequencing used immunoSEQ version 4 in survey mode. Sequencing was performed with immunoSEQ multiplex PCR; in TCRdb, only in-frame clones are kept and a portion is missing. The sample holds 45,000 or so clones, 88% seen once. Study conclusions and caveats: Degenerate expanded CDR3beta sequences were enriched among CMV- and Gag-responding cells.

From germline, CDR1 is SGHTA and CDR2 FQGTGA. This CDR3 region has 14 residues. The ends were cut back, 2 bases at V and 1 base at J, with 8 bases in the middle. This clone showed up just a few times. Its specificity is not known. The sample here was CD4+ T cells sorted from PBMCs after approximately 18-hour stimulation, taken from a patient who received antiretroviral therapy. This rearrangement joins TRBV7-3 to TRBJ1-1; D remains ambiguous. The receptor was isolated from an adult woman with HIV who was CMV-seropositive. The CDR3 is CASSLGSSNTEAFF. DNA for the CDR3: TGTGCCAGCAGCTTAGGCAGTTCGAACACTGAAGCTTTCTTT.